A single sample gave rise to the 16 T cell receptor beta chains below, sequenced in a study of T cell changes during pregnancy in multiple sclerosis. Produced via immunoSEQ multiplex PCR; TCRdb's table is partial and in-frame only. The sample holds roughly 110,000 clones, roughly 92% seen once. This specimen consisted of peripheral blood, obtained in the third trimester of pregnancy. These receptor sequences come from a female donor in good health, enrolled as a control in a pregnancy study.

The chain couples TRBV6-6 to TRBJ1-4; D perhaps matches TRBD1 (6 bases). V lost 2 bases to trimming and J lost 7 bases, with 11 bases between them. The CDR3 spans 14 residues. Germline-derived CDR1 and CDR2 are MNHNY and SVGAGI (reference sequence). CDR3 sequence (DNA): TGTGCCAGCAGTTACGAGGGGGATGGTGAAAAACTGTTTTTT. This encodes CASSYEGDGEKLFF.

The rearrangement joins TRBV7-8 to TRBJ2-7; 12 bases are shared with TRBD1. The V gene's germline CDR1 is SGHVS and CDR2 FQNEAQ. V shed 4 bases and J 5 bases; nucleotides not matched to a gene: 3. CDR3 length equals 14 residues. CDR3 coding DNA: TGTGCCAGCAGCTCCGGGACAGGGGGCGACGAGCAGTACTTC. Its translation is CASSSGTGGDEQYF.

The chain joins TRBV27 to TRBJ1-1; D remains unclear. The CDR3 runs 14 residues. V was cut by 8 bases and J by 0 bases, with 13 bases left in between. CDR1 is MNHEY, CDR2 SMNVEV, per germline (reference sequence). This CDR3 is CASPPGMMNTEAFF. CDR3 coding DNA: TGTGCCAGCCCCCCGGGAATGATGAACACTGAAGCTTTCTTT.

The V and J genes are TRBV7-2 and TRBJ1-1, with 9 bases fitting TRBD1. The CDR3 has 14 amino acids. V gave up 2 bases and J gave up 8 bases; unmatched junction bases: 6. Germline-derived CDR1 and CDR2 are SGHTA and FQGNSA. CDR3 loop: CASSLTSQGAEAFF. CDR3 coding DNA: TGTGCCAGCAGCTTAACCTCACAGGGGGCGGAAGCTTTCTTT.

This sequence joins TRBV4-2 and TRBJ1-1; D not resolved. V was clipped by 1 base and J by 4 bases, with 7 bases between them. Germline V lookup: CDR1 LGHNA, CDR2 YNFKEQ. The CDR3 totals 13 residues. The CDR3 protein is CASSQAVPTEAFF. DNA for the CDR3: TGTGCCAGCAGCCAAGCGGTCCCCACTGAAGCTTTCTTT.

Here the CDR3 reads CASSLLEGTDTQYF. The CDR3 coding sequence is TGTGCCAGCAGTCTATTGGAGGGTACAGATACGCAGTATTTT. The chain recombines TRBV2 with TRBJ2-3; weak D call: TRBD2 (6 bases). The V end was cut by 5 bases, the J end by 3 bases, with 12 bases between. The CDR3 runs to 14 residues. The germline V gene has CDR1 SNHLY and CDR2 FYNNEI.

This clone was recorded only once. V gene TRBV30 combines with J gene TRBJ1-5, with D possibly being TRBD1 (6 bases). Trimming left V 2 bases short and J 4 bases short, with 12 bases between. Germline values: CDR1 GTSNPN, CDR2 SVGIG (reference sequence). The CDR3 covers 14 residues. CDR3 bases: TGTGCCTGGAGTTGGCGGACAGAGAATCAGCCCCAGCATTTT. Its translation: CAWSWRTENQPQHF.

This sequence joins TRBV27 and TRBJ2-3; 8 positions agree with TRBD1. The CDR3 covers 15 residues. The junction had 9 bases not matched to a gene; V was cut back by 7 bases and J by 3 bases. Germline CDR1 and CDR2: MNHEY and SMNVEV (reference sequence). DNA of the CDR3: TGTGCCAGCACTCCTTTGCGACAGGGGACAGATACGCAGTATTTT. Protein sequence: CASTPLRQGTDTQYF.

This sequence joins TRBV29-1 and TRBJ1-1; the D gene is possibly TRBD1 (5 bases). Germline values: CDR1 SQVTM, CDR2 ANQGSEA. The CDR3 is 10 amino acids. The ends were cut back, 6 bases at V and 3 bases at J, with 5 bases in the middle. The CDR3 protein is CSVRDTEAFF. The CDR3 DNA reads as TGCAGCGTCAGGGACACTGAAGCTTTCTTT. The entire variable domain, with the rest obtained from reference TRBV29-1 and TRBJ1-1, is as follows: SAVISQKPSRDICQRGTSLTIQCQVDSQVTMMFWYRQQPGQSLTLIATANQGSEATYESGFVIDKFPISRPNLTFSTLTVSNMSPEDSSIYLCSVRDTEAFFGQGTRLTVV.

The gene calls are TRBV19 and TRBJ2-7, with D perhaps TRBD2 (6 bases). In germline, CDR1 is LNHDA, CDR2 SQIVND (reference sequence). Deletions cut 5 bases from V and 4 bases from J, with 18 bases between. This CDR3 comprises 15 residues. The CDR3 DNA is TGTGCCAGTAGTTTTGCCGGGACTTCAGGTTACGAGCAGTACTTC. Translating gives CASSFAGTSGYEQYF.

V gene TRBV27 combines with J gene TRBJ2-6; D gene unclear. V was trimmed by 2 bases and J by 1 base, leaving 6 bases between them. Looked up from germline, CDR1 is MNHEY and CDR2 is SMNVEV (reference sequence). The CDR3 spans 15 residues. This chain's CDR3 is CASSLVLSGANVLTF. In nucleotides, the CDR3 is TGTGCCAGCAGTTTAGTCCTTTCTGGGGCCAACGTCCTGACTTTC.

The chain recombines TRBV11-1 with TRBJ2-1, with 9 bases aligning to TRBD2. J was trimmed by 1 base and V by 2 bases; bases with no gene match: 12. The CDR3 runs to 19 residues. Per germline, CDR1 SGHAT and CDR2 FQDESV (reference sequence). CDR3 region: CASSLKGARRGGSYNEQFF. Written as DNA, the CDR3 is TGTGCCAGCAGCTTAAAGGGGGCTCGGCGGGGGGGATCCTACAATGAGCAGTTCTTC.

The V call is TRBV9, the J call TRBJ2-7; TRBD1 matches at 7 bases. The junction had 6 bases not matched to a gene; V was cut back by 3 bases and J by 6 bases. The CDR3 consists of 13 residues. CDR1 is SGDLS and CDR2 is YYNGEE in the germline V gene. CDR3 DNA sequence: TGTGCCAGCAGCGAAGGGACAGTGTCCGAGCAGTACTTC. It yields the protein CASSEGTVSEQYF.

This chain uses TRBV13 with TRBJ1-2, with 8 bases matching TRBD1. This CDR3 spans 16 amino acids. Germline assignment: CDR1 PRHDT and CDR2 FYEKMQ (reference sequence). V lost 2 bases to trimming and J lost 5 bases; unmatched junction nucleotides: 10. The CDR3 nucleotides read TGTGCCAGCAGCTTAAGGGGAACAGGGGGATCATATGGCTACACCTTC. Its translation: CASSLRGTGGSYGYTF.

The chain recombines TRBV7-9 with TRBJ1-1, with TRBD1 as a possible D gene (6 bases). The CDR3 contains 14 residues. Trimming stripped 2 bases from V and 6 bases from J, with 13 bases between. Germline-derived CDR1 and CDR2 are SEHNR and FQNEAQ (reference sequence). The CDR3 coding sequence is TGTGCCAGCAGCTTACAGGGGCGATTGGCTGAAGCTTTCTTT. It encodes CASSLQGRLAEAFF.

The CDR3 loop is CASSVEGGGADTQYF. In nucleotides, the CDR3 is TGTGCCAGCAGCGTAGAAGGCGGGGGGGCTGATACGCAGTATTTT. The chain uses TRBV9 and TRBJ2-3; 9 nucleotides align to TRBD2. The CDR3 has 15 residues. Germline CDR1 is SGDLS and CDR2 is YYNGEE. Trimming took 0 bases from V and 6 from J; bases not matched to a gene: 5.